The rows below give T cell receptor beta chains drawn from one sample of a study of control samples from healthy donors and cancer patients. This table comes from immunoSEQ multiplex PCR, and its TCRdb copy is limited to in-frame clones, with some not included. The sample records approximately 58,000 clones, about 90% being singletons. The sequenced sample was PBMCs. These receptors originate from a woman aged 60-70 years with lung cancer. Each CDR3 is given with its conserved first and last residue. The D gene is left open where the match is weak. Some rows mark clone size as missing; the rest say once, few, many or name a class of expanded clone.

abundance,d_gene,j_gene,v_gene,CDR3aa,CDR3nt
-,-,TRBJ1-1,TRBV7-8,CASSLVTGNTEAFF,TGTGCCAGCAGCTTAGTTACGGGGAACACTGAAGCTTTCTTT
-,-,TRBJ2-3,TRBV7-6,CASSLGARVRTDTQYF,TGTGCCAGCAGCTTAGGGGCCCGGGTCCGCACAGATACGCAGTATTTT
-,-,TRBJ2-7,TRBV5-1,CASSLPGDGQYF,TGCGCCAGCAGCCTCCCAGGGGACGGGCAGTACTTC
-,TRBD1,TRBJ1-3,TRBV19,CASSTTPGQGIGNTIYF,TGTGCCAGTAGTACGACGCCGGGACAGGGTATTGGAAACACCATATATTTT
-,-,TRBJ2-3,TRBV7-9,CASSLEVLDTQYF,TGTGCCAGCAGCTTAGAGGTCCTCGATACGCAGTATTTT
-,-,TRBJ1-4,TRBV28,CASSLGGVANEKLFF,TGTGCCAGCAGTTTAGGGGGGGTGGCTAATGAAAAACTGTTTTTT
few,TRBD1,TRBJ1-5,TRBV2,CASSSGQGSQPQHF,TGTGCCAGCAGTTCCGGACAGGGAAGTCAGCCCCAGCATTTT
-,TRBD1,TRBJ1-6,TRBV5-4,CASSDGQANSPLHF,TGTGCCAGCAGCGACGGACAGGCGAATTCACCCCTCCACTTT
medium-sized,TRBD1,TRBJ1-4,TRBV28,CASSSPGGATNEKLFF,TGTGCCAGCAGTTCTCCAGGGGGCGCAACTAATGAAAAACTGTTTTTT
-,-,TRBJ2-6,TRBV5-4,CASSFGAGTPRGTGANVLTF,TGTGCCAGCAGCTTCGGGGCGGGGACTCCTAGGGGGACCGGGGCCAACGTCCTGACTTTC
-,TRBD1,TRBJ1-4,TRBV30,CACPDPTGGIEKLFF,TGTGCCTGCCCAGACCCGACAGGGGGGATCGAAAAACTGTTTTTT
-,-,TRBJ1-1,TRBV19,CASRGVTEAFF,TGTGCCAGTAGGGGGGTCACTGAAGCTTTCTTT
once,TRBD1,TRBJ2-1,TRBV29-1,CSSPCDRETYNEQFF,TGCAGCTCCCCATGCGACAGGGAGACCTACAATGAGCAGTTCTTC
-,TRBD1,TRBJ2-1,TRBV2,CASSPLRTGVSYNEQFF,TGTGCCAGCAGCCCCCTCCGGACAGGTGTCTCCTACAATGAGCAGTTCTTC
-,TRBD2,TRBJ2-5,TRBV19,CASSIFGGGQETQYF,TGTGCCAGTAGTATATTCGGGGGAGGGCAAGAGACCCAGTACTTC
-,-,TRBJ1-3,TRBV6-1,CASSEAGQNIGNTIYF,TGTGCCAGCAGTGAAGCAGGACAGAACATAGGAAACACCATATATTTT
few,TRBD1,TRBJ1-2,TRBV6-6,CASSFGTGRSTSGYTF,TGTGCCAGCAGTTTCGGGACAGGGAGGTCGACGTCCGGCTACACCTTC
-,TRBD1,TRBJ1-4,TRBV9,CASSPGQGTANEKLFF,TGTGCCAGCAGCCCCGGACAGGGAACCGCTAATGAAAAACTGTTTTTT
-,-,TRBJ2-1,TRBV9,CASSVTGSSYNEQFF,TGTGCCAGCAGCGTGACAGGTAGCTCCTACAATGAGCAGTTCTTC
-,-,TRBJ1-1,TRBV6-5,CAGTEGGAAEAFF,TGTGCCGGCACAGAGGGTGGGGCGGCTGAAGCTTTCTTT
-,-,TRBJ2-3,TRBV28,CASSSPRGFSTDTQYF,TGTGCCAGCAGTTCACCCCGGGGGTTCAGCACAGATACGCAGTATTTT
-,TRBD2,TRBJ2-1,TRBV5-1,CASSGGAANSYNEQFF,TGCGCCAGTAGCGGGGGGGCCGCGAACTCCTACAATGAGCAGTTCTTC
-,TRBD1,TRBJ1-4,TRBV10-1,CASSAGQGPANEKLFF,TGCGCCAGCAGCGCGGGACAGGGACCCGCTAATGAAAAACTGTTTTTT
-,TRBD1,TRBJ1-2,TRBV6-5,CASRDRGGYGYTF,TGTGCCAGCAGGGACAGGGGCGGGTATGGCTACACCTTC
-,-,TRBJ1-1,TRBV5-5,CASSFLGTAEAFF,TGTGCCAGCAGCTTCCTAGGGACCGCTGAAGCTTTCTTT
-,TRBD1,TRBJ1-5,TRBV6-2/TRBV6-3,CASSKQGDLYSNQPQHF,TGTGCCAGCAGTAAACAGGGGGACCTTTATAGCAATCAGCCCCAGCATTTT
-,-,TRBJ2-7,TRBV9,CASSVGTGAPYEQYF,TGTGCCAGCAGCGTAGGTACCGGAGCCCCCTACGAGCAGTACTTC
-,TRBD1,TRBJ2-2,TRBV7-3,CASSFLPGQGNTGELFF,TGTGCCAGCAGCTTCCTTCCGGGACAGGGAAACACCGGGGAGCTGTTTTTT
-,-,TRBJ1-3,TRBV28,CASKVPGGNTIYF,TGTGCCAGTAAGGTGCCCGGCGGAAACACCATATATTTT
-,TRBD1,TRBJ1-2,TRBV9,CASSVGQGRQYNYGYTF,TGTGCCAGCAGCGTCGGACAGGGGCGTCAATATAACTATGGCTACACCTTC
-,-,TRBJ2-5,TRBV5-1,CASSLELAPPGETQYF,TGCGCCAGCAGCTTGGAACTAGCCCCCCCGGGGGAGACCCAGTACTTC
-,-,TRBJ1-1,TRBV7-9,CASSDTLDTEAFF,TGTGCCAGCAGCGATACCTTGGACACTGAAGCTTTCTTT
once,TRBD1,TRBJ2-6,TRBV27,CASSRRDRLSSGANVLTF,TGTGCCAGCAGTCGCCGGGACAGACTGAGCTCTGGGGCCAACGTCCTGACTTTC
-,-,TRBJ2-1,TRBV20-1,CSARDNEQFF,TGCAGTGCTAGAGACAATGAGCAGTTCTTC
-,-,TRBJ2-2,TRBV6-5,CASRKGNTGELFF,TGTGCCAGCCGGAAAGGGAACACCGGGGAGCTGTTTTTT
-,TRBD1,TRBJ1-6,TRBV2,CASNPGQADSPLHF,TGTGCCAGCAACCCGGGACAGGCCGATTCACCCCTCCACTTT
-,-,TRBJ2-2,TRBV12-3/TRBV12-4,CASSLKGFGELFF,TGTGCCAGCAGTTTGAAGGGGTTCGGGGAGCTGTTTTTT
-,-,TRBJ2-5,TRBV7-2,CASHSGPTGSQYF,TGTGCCAGCCACTCAGGGCCCACCGGTAGCCAGTACTTC
-,-,TRBJ2-5,TRBV6-5,CASSQETQYF,TGTGCCAGCAGTCAGGAGACCCAGTACTTC
-,-,TRBJ1-2,TRBV12-3/TRBV12-4,CASSWDGVYGYTF,TGTGCCAGCAGCTGGGACGGAGTCTATGGCTACACCTTC
-,-,TRBJ1-2,TRBV30,CAWSTITGSNYGYTF,TGTGCCTGGTCCACCATTACAGGGTCTAACTATGGCTACACCTTC
once,-,TRBJ2-4,TRBV9,CVRTWTKNIQYF,TGTGTCAGAACGTGGACCAAAAACATTCAGTACTTC
-,TRBD1,TRBJ1-1,TRBV5-4,CASSLGTGGSEAFF,TGTGCCAGCAGCTTAGGGACAGGGGGGTCTGAAGCTTTCTTT
-,-,TRBJ2-5,TRBV2,CASAAGAGETQYF,TGTGCCAGCGCTGCAGGGGCCGGGGAGACCCAGTACTTC
-,-,TRBJ2-3,TRBV6-1,CASSEVGVDTQYF,TGTGCCAGCAGTGAAGTAGGGGTAGATACGCAGTATTTT
-,-,TRBJ1-2,TRBV6-4,CASSVDGRGRGYTF,TGTGCCAGCAGTGTCGATGGGCGGGGTCGCGGCTACACCTTC
-,-,TRBJ1-3,TRBV9,CASSEEPQSGNTIYF,TGTGCCAGCAGCGAAGAGCCCCAAAGTGGAAACACCATATATTTT
-,-,TRBJ1-1,TRBV2,CASLRESLLSTEAFF,TGTGCCAGTCTTCGGGAATCCCTTTTATCCACTGAAGCTTTCTTT
-,TRBD1,TRBJ2-5,TRBV27,CASSPRQGGETQYF,TGTGCCAGCAGTCCTAGACAGGGGGGGGAGACCCAGTACTTC
-,-,TRBJ1-3,TRBV7-3,CASSKTEGNTIYF,TGTGCCAGCAGCAAGACGGAAGGAAACACCATATATTTT
-,TRBD1,TRBJ1-6,TRBV11-1,CASSEATGNNSPLHF,TGTGCCAGCAGCGAAGCGACAGGGAATAATTCACCCCTCCACTTT
-,-,TRBJ1-4,TRBV27,CASSPSGAAYNEKLFF,TGTGCCAGCAGCCCCTCGGGGGCAGCCTATAATGAAAAACTGTTTTTT
-,-,TRBJ2-7,TRBV3-1/TRBV3-2,CASSQRVALASYEQYF,TGTGCCAGCAGCCAGAGGGTGGCACTAGCTAGTTACGAGCAGTACTTC